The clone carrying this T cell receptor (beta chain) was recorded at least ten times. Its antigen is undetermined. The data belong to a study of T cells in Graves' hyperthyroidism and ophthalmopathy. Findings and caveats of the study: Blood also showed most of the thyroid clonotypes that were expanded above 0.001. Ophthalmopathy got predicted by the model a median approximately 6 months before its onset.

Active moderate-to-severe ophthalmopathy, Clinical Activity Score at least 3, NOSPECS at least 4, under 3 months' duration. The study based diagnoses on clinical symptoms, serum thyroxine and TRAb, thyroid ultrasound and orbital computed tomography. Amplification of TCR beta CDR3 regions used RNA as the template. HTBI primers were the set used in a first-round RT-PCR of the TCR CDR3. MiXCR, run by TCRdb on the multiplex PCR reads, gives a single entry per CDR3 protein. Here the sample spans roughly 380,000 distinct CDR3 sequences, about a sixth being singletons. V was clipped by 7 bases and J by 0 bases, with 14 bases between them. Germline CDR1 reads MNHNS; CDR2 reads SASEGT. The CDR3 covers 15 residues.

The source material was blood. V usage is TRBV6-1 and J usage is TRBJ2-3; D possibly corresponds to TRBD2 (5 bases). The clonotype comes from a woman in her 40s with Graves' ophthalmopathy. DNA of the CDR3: TGTGCCAGCACGAGAGGGAGCCTCAGCACAGATACGCAGTATTTT. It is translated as CASTRGSLSTDTQYF.